Listed below are T cell receptor beta chains from one sample, sequenced in a study of blood T cell repertoires in COVID-19. Profiled with immunoSEQ multiplex PCR; TCRdb holds only in-frame clones, not every one. The table lists 300,000 to 400,000 clones, 90% of them singletons. The specimen sequenced was PBMCs or T cells enriched from blood (not recorded which). The receptors were gathered from a young woman who had been exposed to COVID-19. Each CDR3 is given with its conserved first and last residue. D genes are given only for firm matches. Rows give clone size only sometimes, using once, few, many, or a class for an expanded clone.

>TRBV15|TRBD1|NA|TRBJ1-6
TGTGCCACCAGCAGAGAGGGGCAGGGGGCTTCACCCCTCCACTTT
CATSREGQGASPLHF
>TRBV7-9|NA|NA|TRBJ1-1
TGTGCCACCCCGGGCACTGAAGCTTTCTTT
CATPGTEAFF
>TRBV9|TRBD1|NA|TRBJ1-1
TGTGCCAGCAGCGTGTCTACAGGGGGCGATACCCCAGCTTTCTTT
CASSVSTGGDTPAFF
>TRBV4-1|NA|NA|TRBJ1-1
TGCGCCAGCAGCCAAGACCCCTGGACAGTTGAAGCTTTCTTT
CASSQDPWTVEAFF
>TRBV5-8|NA|NA|TRBJ2-4
TGTGCCAGCAGCTTGTCCCCCTCGGGAAACATTCAGTACTTC
CASSLSPSGNIQYF
>TRBV18|NA|NA|TRBJ1-5
TGTGCCAGCTCACATCTGTCAGGGGATCAGCCCCAGCATTTT
CASSHLSGDQPQHF
>TRBV18|NA|NA|TRBJ1-1
TGTGCCAGCTCACTAGGGGCAAACACTGAAGCTTTCTTT
CASSLGANTEAFF
>TRBV28|NA|NA|TRBJ1-2
TGTGCCAGCAGTTCCGGAGTGGGTTACGGCTACACCTTC
CASSSGVGYGYTF
>TRBV7-9|NA|few|TRBJ2-7
TGTGCCAGCAGCCCACTCTATAACGAGCAGTACTTC
CASSPLYNEQYF
>TRBV10-3|NA|NA|TRBJ1-2
TGTGCCATCAGTGAAAGGGGGTCAGAGGCCTTC
CAISERGSEAF
>TRBV21-1|NA|few|TRBJ2-7
TGTGCCAGCAGCAAACGGGGGTATAGCGAGCAGTACTTC
CASSKRGYSEQYF
>TRBV5-1|NA|NA|TRBJ1-3
TGCGCCAGCAGCTTGGTACAGGGTACCTCTGGAAACACCATATATTTT
CASSLVQGTSGNTIYF
>TRBV24-1|NA|NA|TRBJ2-7
TGTGCCACCAGTGGCGCCGACAGCTTATACGAGCAGTACTTC
CATSGADSLYEQYF
>TRBV13|NA|NA|TRBJ1-6
TGTGCCAGCAACAGACCAGATTCACCCCTCCACTTT
CASNRPDSPLHF
>TRBV29-1|NA|many|TRBJ2-7
TGCAGCGTCCTCCAGGGGACTACCTACGAGCAGTACTTC
CSVLQGTTYEQYF
>TRBV5-4|TRBD2|NA|TRBJ2-5
TGTGCCAGCAACCCGGGGGGAGCTAGCGGACAAGAGACCCAGTACTTC
CASNPGGASGQETQYF
>TRBV6-5|NA|once|TRBJ1-2
TGTGCCACCGAACGAGGCTATGGCTACACCTTC
CATERGYGYTF
>TRBV7-9|NA|few|TRBJ2-5
TGTGCCAGCAGCTTAGAAGGGAGGTCTTGGCACTTC
CASSLEGRSWHF
>TRBV13|TRBD2|NA|TRBJ2-5
TGTGCCAGCAGCCGACGGGGGGAAAGGGGGACCCAGTACTTC
CASSRRGERGTQYF
>TRBV3-1/TRBV3-2|NA|NA|TRBJ1-2
TGTGCCAGCAGCCAAGTTGGGCCCGATGGCTACACCTTC
CASSQVGPDGYTF
>TRBV5-6|NA|NA|TRBJ2-7
TGTGCCAGCAGCTTGCAGGGCCTTACCTACGAGCAGTACTTC
CASSLQGLTYEQYF
>TRBV27|TRBD2|once|TRBJ2-1
TGTGCCAGCAGTTTTGGGACTAGGACCTACAATGAGCAGTTCTTC
CASSFGTRTYNEQFF
>TRBV5-1|NA|NA|TRBJ1-1
TGCGCCAGCAGCTTGGGTGGAGGGTCGAACACTGAAGCTTTCTTT
CASSLGGGSNTEAFF
>TRBV9|TRBD1|few|TRBJ1-2
TGTGCCAGCAGCGTAAACGACAGGGCGTTTATTGGCTACACCTTC
CASSVNDRAFIGYTF
>TRBV5-4|TRBD1|NA|TRBJ1-1
TGTGCCAGCAGCCCGACAGGGGGAATAGGACTCTGGCAAGCTTTCTTT
CASSPTGGIGLWQAFF
>TRBV20-1|NA|NA|TRBJ1-1
TGCAGTGCTAGTTCTCGGGGGGTCTCTGAAGCTTTCTTT
CSASSRGVSEAFF
>TRBV29-1|NA|NA|TRBJ1-1
TGCAGCGTTGACAGTTTACAGGGAAGGAACACTGAAGCTTTCTTT
CSVDSLQGRNTEAFF
>TRBV11-3|TRBD1|NA|TRBJ1-2
TGTGCCAGCAGCGAAGGGGACAGGGGTCCCTATGGCTACACCTTC
CASSEGDRGPYGYTF
>TRBV11-2|TRBD2|NA|TRBJ2-7
TGTGCCAGCAGACGAACTAGCGGGGGGCGTGGAGAGCAGTACTTC
CASRRTSGGRGEQYF
>TRBV5-1|TRBD1|NA|TRBJ1-1
TGCGCCAGCAGCTTGGGACAGGGGAGTTCTGAAGCTTTCTTT
CASSLGQGSSEAFF
>TRBV27|NA|few|TRBJ1-1
TGTGCCACCTCCCTGACAGAGAACACTGAAGCTTTCTTT
CATSLTENTEAFF
>TRBV7-6|TRBD1|NA|TRBJ1-2
TGTGCCAGCAGCTTTGCTACAGGGGGCTCTAACTATGGCTACACCTTC
CASSFATGGSNYGYTF
>TRBV7-8|TRBD1|NA|TRBJ2-1
TGTGCCAGCAGCAGCCAACCAGGGGGAGCATACTACAATGAGCAGTTCTTC
CASSSQPGGAYYNEQFF
>TRBV19|TRBD1|NA|TRBJ1-5
TGTGCCAGTAGTATCAAGGACAGGCCAAATCAGCCCCAGCATTTT
CASSIKDRPNQPQHF
>TRBV5-1|TRBD1|NA|TRBJ1-2
TGCGCCAGCAGCTGGAGCCGGGACAGGGTTCAAGTCGGCTACACCTTC
CASSWSRDRVQVGYTF
>TRBV18|NA|NA|TRBJ1-2
TGTGCCAGCTCACCAGTAACAGTAGTAAACTATGGCTACACCTTC
CASSPVTVVNYGYTF
>TRBV6-1|NA|NA|TRBJ1-5
TGTGCCAGCGGTGAAGTTTATAGCAATCAGCCCCAGCATTTT
CASGEVYSNQPQHF
>TRBV2|NA|NA|TRBJ2-5
TGTGCCAGCGGAGGGGGGGAGGAGACCCAGTACTTC
CASGGGEETQYF
>TRBV5-1|TRBD1|NA|TRBJ2-7
TGCGCCAGCAGCTTGGAGGGGACAGGGGTAAGGTACGAGCAGTACTTC
CASSLEGTGVRYEQYF
>TRBV5-1|TRBD1|NA|TRBJ2-3
TGCGCCAGCAGCTTGGAGAGACAGGGCTTAGCTACGCAGTATTTT
CASSLERQGLATQYF
>TRBV4-3|TRBD1|NA|TRBJ1-1
TGCGCCAGCAGCCCCGACGCCGGGACAGTGAACACTGAAGCTTTCTTT
CASSPDAGTVNTEAFF
>TRBV6-5|TRBD1|once|TRBJ2-3
TGTGCCAGCATGCGACAGGGAGTAGATACGCAGTATTTT
CASMRQGVDTQYF
>TRBV3-1/TRBV3-2|NA|once|TRBJ2-2
TGTGCCAGCAGCCATCGGGCGAACACCGGGGAGCTGTTTTTT
CASSHRANTGELFF
>TRBV6-5|TRBD2|NA|TRBJ2-1
TGTGCCAGCAGAAGAGCGGGGGGCCCCTACAATGAGCAGTTCTTC
CASRRAGGPYNEQFF
>TRBV6-2/TRBV6-3|TRBD1|NA|TRBJ2-3
TGTGCCAGCAGTTACATTAGGACAGGGGGCACAGATACGCAGTATTTT
CASSYIRTGGTDTQYF
>TRBV29-1|NA|NA|TRBJ2-2
TGCAGCATACGGAAGGTAGGGGCTTTGAACACCGGGGAGCTGTTTTTT
CSIRKVGALNTGELFF
>TRBV6-2/TRBV6-3|NA|NA|TRBJ1-1
TGTGCCAGCAGTTACCTAGGGAGAAGCACTGAAGCTTTCTTT
CASSYLGRSTEAFF
>TRBV9|TRBD1|NA|TRBJ1-5
TGTGCCAGCAGCGTTTCCGGGACAGGGCGGGAGCCCCAGCATTTT
CASSVSGTGREPQHF
>TRBV5-4|TRBD1|NA|TRBJ2-7
TGTGCCAGCAGCCCTAGACAGGGACCCTACGAGCAGTACTTC
CASSPRQGPYEQYF
>TRBV3-1/TRBV3-2|NA|NA|TRBJ1-1
TGTGCCAGCAGCCGCGGGCGGCGTGAAGCTTTCTTT
CASSRGRREAFF
>TRBV7-8|NA|NA|TRBJ2-2
TGTGCCAGCAGCCGGGACTCCACGAACACCGGGGAGCTGTTTTTT
CASSRDSTNTGELFF
>TRBV19|TRBD1|NA|TRBJ1-1
TGTGCCAGTAGTCGACCACGGACAGGGGGGACTGAAGCTTTCTTT
CASSRPRTGGTEAFF
>TRBV6-5|NA|NA|TRBJ1-1
TGTGCCAGCAGAAGAAAGGGGGGGCGGACTGAAGCTTTCTTT
CASRRKGGRTEAFF
>TRBV29-1|TRBD1|once|TRBJ1-1
TGCAGCGTTTCACTCAGTACAGGGGTGTCCACTGAAGCTTTCTTT
CSVSLSTGVSTEAFF
>TRBV7-8|TRBD1|NA|TRBJ1-1
TGTGCCAGCAGCCCTTACCGGACAGGGACGAACACTGAAGCTTTCTTT
CASSPYRTGTNTEAFF
>TRBV7-9|TRBD2|NA|TRBJ2-2
TGTGCCAGCAGCTTAGAGCCCCCAGCGGGGGGGCTCCTGGCCGGGGAGCTGTTTTTT
CASSLEPPAGGLLAGELFF
>TRBV11-2|NA|NA|TRBJ1-3
TGTGCCAGCAGCCTCGTCTTCTCTGGAAACACCATATATTTT
CASSLVFSGNTIYF